The source of this T cell receptor beta chain is a study of tumor-infiltrating lymphocytes in primary liver carcinoma. Study outcomes and limitations: Tumor-adjacent and tumor-blood pairs showed less overlap than tumor region pairs.

For each extraction, RNA and DNA were obtained together from approximately 20-30 mg of unsorted bulk tissue. Trimming took 5 bases from V and 3 from J, leaving 17 bases between them. CDR3 size: 15 residues. Germline assignment: CDR1 SGHNT and CDR2 YENEEA. A remark on this clonotype: Its antigen is as yet unknown. This is likely a read error, given that the CDR3 carries no conserved phenylalanine or tryptophan at its end.

Production of TCR beta cDNA used roughly 480 ng total RNA together with a constant-region primer. Three nested multiplex PCR rounds, a slightly modified ARM-PCR method, built the TCR beta libraries. TRBV1-TRBV30 forward and Cbeta reverse primers drove the first two roughly 10-cycle rounds. Via MiXCR, TCRdb re-called the multiplex PCR reads, giving one row per CDR3 protein. The table records 100,000 to 150,000 distinct CDR3 sequences, around 64% of them present only once. V is TRBV11-3 and J is TRBJ2-7; possibly TRBD2 for D (7 bases). Sequencing input: liver tumor tissue from sampling region 3. Sample subset: tumor region T3, left-lateral pole. The sequence derives from a woman aged 60-70 years with primary liver carcinoma and hepatitis B virus infection. The CDR3 reads CASSPRTGGNYEQYS. The CDR3 nucleotides are TGTGCCAGCAGCCCCAGGACGGGGGGCAACTACGAGCAGTACTCC.